These T cell receptor beta chains were read from a single sample in a study of T cell responses to AZD1222 COVID-19 vaccine. Sequencing used immunoSEQ multiplex PCR; TCRdb keeps in-frame clones, though not all of them. The table includes approximately 100,000 clones, about 90% detected once. The source was peripheral blood, collected on day 0 of AZD1222 vaccination. Receptors originate from an adult in good health. Both conserved end residues are part of each CDR3. Fields, in order: V gene, D gene, clone size, J gene, CDR3 DNA, CDR3 protein. A D gene is named only where the DNA matches it firmly. Clone size is stated in some rows and not others, as once, few, many or a class when expanded.

TRBV30	-	-	TRBJ1-4	TGTGCCTGGAGCGAACCGACAGGCGATGAAAAACTGTTTTTT	CAWSEPTGDEKLFF
TRBV2	-	-	TRBJ2-5	TGTGCCAGCACAGTATTCCAAGAGACCCAGTACTTC	CASTVFQETQYF
TRBV12-3/TRBV12-4	-	-	TRBJ1-2	TGTGCCAGCAGTTTAAAGGAAACCTTC	CASSLKETF
TRBV3-1/TRBV3-2	TRBD1	-	TRBJ1-2	TGTGCCAGCAGCCAACTCCAAAACCGGGACAGCAGCTATGGCTACACCTTC	CASSQLQNRDSSYGYTF
TRBV18	TRBD1	-	TRBJ1-1	TGTGCCAGCTCGTCAGACAGGGCCACTGAAGCTTTCTTT	CASSSDRATEAFF
TRBV4-2	-	-	TRBJ2-1	TGTGCCAGCAGCCTAGAGGGGAACAATGAGCAGTTCTTC	CASSLEGNNEQFF
TRBV2	-	-	TRBJ2-3	TGTGCCAGCAGTTTACCAATTAGTACAGATACGCAGTATTTT	CASSLPISTDTQYF
TRBV6-5	-	-	TRBJ1-1	TGTGCCAGCAGATCCCCGGACAGAAACACTGAAGCTTTCTTT	CASRSPDRNTEAFF
TRBV7-8	TRBD1	-	TRBJ1-5	TGTGCCAGCAGCCGACAGGGCTCGAGTTCGACCCAGCATTTT	CASSRQGSSSTQHF
TRBV29-1	-	-	TRBJ2-7	TGCAGCGCCGGCAGCGGCATCACCTACGAGCAGTACTTC	CSAGSGITYEQYF
TRBV12-3/TRBV12-4	-	-	TRBJ1-2	TGTGCCAGCAGTTTAGGGAAAGATGGCTACACCTTC	CASSLGKDGYTF
TRBV5-6	-	-	TRBJ1-2	TGTGCCAGCAGCTTTTCTGGAGATGGCTACACCTTC	CASSFSGDGYTF
TRBV6-2/TRBV6-3	-	-	TRBJ1-4	TGTGCCAGCAGTGACCGGGCCCTTAATGAAAAACTGTTTTTT	CASSDRALNEKLFF
TRBV5-1	-	-	TRBJ2-7	TGCGCCAGCAGCTTGGTATCGGCAGGAGTCTCCTACGAGCAGTACTTC	CASSLVSAGVSYEQYF
TRBV24-1	TRBD1	-	TRBJ2-7	TGTGCCACCAGTGAGAGGCGACAGGGCTCCTACGAGCAGTACTTC	CATSERRQGSYEQYF
TRBV6-5	-	-	TRBJ1-1	TGTGCCAGCAGAAGAGGAGGCGGCACTGAAGCTTTCTTT	CASRRGGGTEAFF
TRBV19	-	-	TRBJ2-6	TGTGCCAGTAGGGATCGCTCTGGGGCCAACGTCCTGACTTTC	CASRDRSGANVLTF
TRBV27	-	once	TRBJ2-1	TGTGCCAGCAGTTTCAGCACTGAGCAGTTCTTC	CASSFSTEQFF
TRBV7-2	-	once	TRBJ2-3	TGTGCCAGCAGCCCCATCGAGGATACGCAGTATTTT	CASSPIEDTQYF
TRBV5-1	TRBD1	-	TRBJ1-1	TGCGCCAGCAGCCCCCGGGACAGGGGGGAAGCTTTCTTT	CASSPRDRGEAFF
TRBV6-6	-	few	TRBJ2-7	TGTGCCAGCAGTTCCCCGACCAACTACGAGCAGTACTTC	CASSSPTNYEQYF
TRBV6-4	-	-	TRBJ2-1	TGTGCCAGCAGTGACTTAGGGGAGGGGGGTGAGCAGTTCTTC	CASSDLGEGGEQFF
TRBV3-1/TRBV3-2	-	-	TRBJ1-6	TGTGCCAGCAGCCAAGATAGGGGCTCCTATAATTCACCCCTCCACTTT	CASSQDRGSYNSPLHF
TRBV18	-	-	TRBJ2-7	TGTGCCAGCTCACCAGGCGTGGACTACGAGCAGTACTTC	CASSPGVDYEQYF
TRBV9	TRBD2	-	TRBJ2-7	TGTGCCAGCAGCGAAATGACTAGCGGGCTACCGTACTTC	CASSEMTSGLPYF
TRBV7-9	-	-	TRBJ1-2	TGTGCCAGCAGCTTAGGCGACCCTGGTAGCTACACCTTC	CASSLGDPGSYTF
TRBV6-2/TRBV6-3	-	-	TRBJ1-1	TGTGCCAGCAGTTACAGGGAGGGGTCGAACACTGAAGCTTTCTTT	CASSYREGSNTEAFF
TRBV28	TRBD2	-	TRBJ2-1	TGTGCCAGCAGTCTCCCGGGGGGCTCCTACAATGAGCAGTTCTTC	CASSLPGGSYNEQFF
TRBV5-1	-	-	TRBJ1-3	TGCGCCAGCAGCTTCGAAACGGGAAACACCATATATTTT	CASSFETGNTIYF
TRBV29-1	-	-	TRBJ1-2	TGCAGCGTTGAGACAGGAGCTAACTATGGCTACACCTTC	CSVETGANYGYTF
TRBV30	TRBD2	-	TRBJ2-7	TGTGCCTGGAGTGTCCCTAGCGGGAGGGCCTACGAGCAGTACTTC	CAWSVPSGRAYEQYF
TRBV25-1	TRBD1	-	TRBJ1-1	TGTGCCAGCAGCGGGACAGGCTCGGGGGCTTTCTTT	CASSGTGSGAFF
TRBV15	TRBD2	-	TRBJ2-1	TGTGCCACCAGCCGGACTAGCGGGAGATGGTGGTATGAGCAGTTCTTC	CATSRTSGRWWYEQFF
TRBV5-1	-	-	TRBJ2-2	TGCGCCAGCAGCTTGGACACTAGCACCACTGGGATCGGCGGGGAGCTGTTTTTT	CASSLDTSTTGIGGELFF
TRBV9	-	-	TRBJ1-3	TGTGCCAAATTCCCCGTACAGACACGATATTCTGGAAACACCATATATTTT	CAKFPVQTRYSGNTIYF
TRBV6-1	-	-	TRBJ1-2	TGTGCCAGCAGTGAAGTTGGCGGACCCCTCTTC	CASSEVGGPLF
TRBV7-9	-	-	TRBJ2-7	TGTGCCAGCAGCTTAGCGTACCGGTACGAGCAGTACTTC	CASSLAYRYEQYF
TRBV6-4	TRBD1	-	TRBJ2-5	TGTGCCAGCAGTGCAAACAGGGGAGAGACCCAGTACTTC	CASSANRGETQYF
TRBV18	-	-	TRBJ1-5	TGTGCCAGCTCACCGTGGCAGTATAGCAATCAGCCCCAGCATTTT	CASSPWQYSNQPQHF
TRBV6-5	-	-	TRBJ1-4	TGTGCCAGCAGTTACTGGGGAGGGGCAACTAATGAAAAACTGTTTTTT	CASSYWGGATNEKLFF
TRBV4-3	-	-	TRBJ1-2	TGCGCCAGCAGCCAAGCTTTGGGGACGGATGGCTACACCTTC	CASSQALGTDGYTF
TRBV6-5	-	-	TRBJ1-4	TGTGCCAGCAGCCGGACCGCTTCTAATGAAAAACTGTTTTTT	CASSRTASNEKLFF
TRBV27	-	once	TRBJ2-1	TGTGCCAGCAGACATCGGGGTATTCCGAAGAATGAGCAGTTCTTC	CASRHRGIPKNEQFF
TRBV7-2	TRBD2	-	TRBJ2-3	TGTGCCAGCAGCTTAACCGGGACTAGTCGTCCTACGCAGTATTTT	CASSLTGTSRPTQYF
TRBV28	TRBD2	few	TRBJ2-3	TGTGCCAGCACACTACGCCTGACTAGCGGGAGGGCTAGCACAGATACGCAGTATTTT	CASTLRLTSGRASTDTQYF
TRBV19	TRBD2	-	TRBJ2-1	TGTGCCAGTACCGAAAGCGGGGGGGCCGGCAATGAGCAGTTCTTC	CASTESGGAGNEQFF
TRBV11-2	-	-	TRBJ2-1	TGTGCCAGCAGCTTAGACTTAAGAAGTGAGCAGTTCTTC	CASSLDLRSEQFF
TRBV10-2	TRBD1	-	TRBJ2-7	TGCGCCAGCAGTGAGTCGGCAGGGGGTAGGTACGAGCAGTACTTC	CASSESAGGRYEQYF
TRBV15	-	-	TRBJ1-1	TGTGCCACCAGCAGAGACGCCGGGACCGAACGAGCTTTCTTT	CATSRDAGTERAFF
TRBV19	-	-	TRBJ2-7	TGTGCCAGTAGTATAGGAGGGATCTCCTACGAGCAGTACTTC	CASSIGGISYEQYF
TRBV6-4	TRBD1	-	TRBJ1-6	TGTGCCAGCAGTCAGACAGGGGGCTATAATTCACCCCTCCACTTT	CASSQTGGYNSPLHF
TRBV18	-	-	TRBJ2-7	TGTGCCAGCTCTCCTGCCGTGCGTGCCGGCTCCTACGAGCAGTACTTC	CASSPAVRAGSYEQYF
TRBV6-2/TRBV6-3	-	-	TRBJ1-1	TGTGCCAGCAGTAACGGGGAGACTGAAGCTTTCTTT	CASSNGETEAFF
TRBV7-8	TRBD2	once	TRBJ2-7	TGTGCCAGCAGCGGAAAGAGAGCGGGACCCTACGAGCAGTACTTC	CASSGKRAGPYEQYF
TRBV18	TRBD1	-	TRBJ1-2	TGTGCCAGCTCACCAAGGACAGGGGACTTCTATGGCTACACCTTC	CASSPRTGDFYGYTF
TRBV2	-	-	TRBJ1-2	TGTGCCAGCAGTACAGGTTTATATGGCTACACCTTC	CASSTGLYGYTF
TRBV19	TRBD1	-	TRBJ2-7	TGTGCCAGTAGTATCGGACAGGGTTGGTACGAGCAGTACTTC	CASSIGQGWYEQYF
TRBV10-3	-	-	TRBJ2-1	TGTGCCATCATCGGGGGGCCCTACAATGAGCAGTTCTTC	CAIIGGPYNEQFF